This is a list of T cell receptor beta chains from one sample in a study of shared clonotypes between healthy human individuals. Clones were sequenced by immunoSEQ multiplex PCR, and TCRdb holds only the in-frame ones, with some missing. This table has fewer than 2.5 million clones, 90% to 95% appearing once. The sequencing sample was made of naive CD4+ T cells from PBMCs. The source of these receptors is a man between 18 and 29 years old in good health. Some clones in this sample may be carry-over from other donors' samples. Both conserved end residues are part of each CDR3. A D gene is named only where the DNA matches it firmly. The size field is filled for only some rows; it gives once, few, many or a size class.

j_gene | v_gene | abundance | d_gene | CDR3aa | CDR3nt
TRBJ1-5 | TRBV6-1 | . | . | CASSERRYNNQPQHF | TGTGCCAGCAGTGAAAGACGGTACAACAATCAGCCCCAGCATTTT
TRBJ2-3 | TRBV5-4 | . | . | CASSLDVAALTDTQYF | TGTGCCAGCAGCTTGGACGTGGCGGCCCTCACAGATACGCAGTATTTT
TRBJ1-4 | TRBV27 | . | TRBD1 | CASSQGQGREKLFF | TGTGCCAGCAGCCAGGGACAGGGTAGAGAAAAACTGTTTTTT
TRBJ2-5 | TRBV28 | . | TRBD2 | CASSLSGGGETQYF | TGTGCCAGCAGTTTGTCGGGAGGAGGAGAGACCCAGTACTTC
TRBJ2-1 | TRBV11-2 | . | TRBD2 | CASSRPRSGRALLNNEQFF | TGTGCCAGCAGCCGTCCCCGAAGCGGGAGGGCCTTATTGAACAATGAGCAGTTCTTC
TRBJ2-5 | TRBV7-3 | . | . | CASSPSWRETQYF | TGTGCCAGCAGCCCTTCCTGGAGGGAGACCCAGTACTTC
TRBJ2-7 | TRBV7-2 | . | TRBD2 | CASSLQREPYEQYF | TGTGCCAGCAGCTTACAGCGGGAGCCGTACGAGCAGTACTTC
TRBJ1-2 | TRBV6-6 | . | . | CASSYGEYGYTF | TGTGCCAGCAGTTATGGAGAATATGGCTACACCTTC
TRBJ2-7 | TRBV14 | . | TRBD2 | CASSQALAGVYEQYF | TGTGCCAGCAGCCAAGCCCTAGCGGGAGTATACGAGCAGTACTTC
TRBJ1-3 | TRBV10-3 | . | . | CATGQYDGNTIYF | TGTGCCACAGGACAGTACGATGGAAACACCATATATTTT
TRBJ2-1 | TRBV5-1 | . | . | CASSLTSTYNEQFF | TGCGCCAGCAGCTTGACTAGCACCTACAATGAGCAGTTCTTC
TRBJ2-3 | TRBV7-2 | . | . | CASSSSRIDTQYF | TGTGCCAGCAGCTCCTCTAGGATAGATACGCAGTATTTT
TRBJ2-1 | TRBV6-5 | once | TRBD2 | CASSYVGLAAGGEQFF | TGTGCCAGCAGTTACGTTGGACTAGCGGCCGGGGGTGAGCAGTTCTTC
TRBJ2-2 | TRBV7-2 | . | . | CASRGRVTGELFF | TGTGCCAGCAGGGGCCGGGTAACCGGGGAGCTGTTTTTT
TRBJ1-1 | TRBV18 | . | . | CASSPIGFNTEAFF | TGTGCCAGCTCACCAATAGGGTTCAACACTGAAGCTTTCTTT
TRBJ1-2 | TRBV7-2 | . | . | CASSSTNYGYTF | TGTGCCAGCAGCTCGACTAACTATGGCTACACCTTC
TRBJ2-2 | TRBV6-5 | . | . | CASRLNTGELFF | TGTGCCAGCAGACTGAACACCGGGGAGCTGTTTTTT
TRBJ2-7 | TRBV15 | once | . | CATSRDIAKQYF | TGTGCCACCAGCAGAGACATAGCGAAGCAGTACTTC
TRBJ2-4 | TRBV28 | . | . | CASSYPRWQPAKNIQYF | TGTGCCAGCAGTTACCCCCGGTGGCAGCCAGCCAAAAACATTCAGTACTTC
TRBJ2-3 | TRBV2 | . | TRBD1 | CASNWDRATDTQYF | TGTGCCAGCAATTGGGACAGGGCCACAGATACGCAGTATTTT
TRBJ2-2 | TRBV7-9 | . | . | CASSLQDNTGELFF | TGTGCCAGCAGCTTACAGGATAACACCGGGGAGCTGTTTTTT
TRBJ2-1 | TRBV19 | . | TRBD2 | CASTNIGGSGRGHYNEQFF | TGTGCCAGTACTAATATAGGCGGTAGCGGGAGAGGACACTACAATGAGCAGTTCTTC